This entry concerns a single T cell receptor (beta chain). This clone's antigen is unknown. The input lacks base qualities; no much larger clone sits a single base away. The sample originates from a study of Ad26.COV2.S vaccination and SARS-CoV-2 variants (dated by TCRdb to the early 2020s). Regarding the study in general: Vaccine-arm donors were drawn from COV1001, a multicentre, randomized, double-blind, placebo-controlled phase I-IIa trial of Ad26.COV2.S in healthy adults. Dosing of Ad26.COV2.S was intramuscular, at either 5x10^10 or 1x10^11 viral particles, delivered as one shot or as two shots spaced 56 days apart. The specificity and breadth of SARS-CoV-2-reactive T cell receptors after Ad26.COV2.S vaccination were assessed by TCRbeta repertoire sequencing. The TCR-sequenced set comprised approximately 32 samples: some 20 Ad26.COV2.S vaccine recipients, 5 placebo recipients and 8 SARS-CoV-2 convalescent individuals. Trial participants were randomized into five groups of five: low-dose or high-dose Ad26.COV2.S given once or twice, or placebo on both occasions. Investigators remained blinded to trial group allocation during experiments and outcome assessment. What the work shows at the level of the full study, not this receptor alone: Substantial breadth of spike-specific CD8+ and CD4+ T cell responses was reported after vaccination. Non-spike TCR breadth was comparable between vaccine and placebo recipients, consistent with the vaccine containing only spike. Higher spike-specific TCR breadth was observed in Ad26.COV2.S recipients than in placebo recipients (P = 0.0014). The study lacked the statistical power to compare responses across vaccine doses or regimens. The authors noted that total T cell responses may have been underestimated by the TCR breadth and depth analyses.

The immunoSEQ Assay was used to sequence TCRbeta CDR3 regions. After extraction, genomic DNA underwent amplification by bias-controlled multiplex PCR, followed by high-throughput sequencing. Per the source publication's procedure: To quantify the absolute abundance of each unique TCRbeta CDR3 region, sequences were collapsed and filtered. T cell fraction was estimated by normalizing TCRbeta template counts to usable DNA, with usable DNA measured through amplification of reference genes found in all nucleated cells. Repertoire TCRs were annotated as SARS-CoV-2-specific by exact matching of V gene, CDR3 amino acid sequence and J gene to a known reactive TCR set. MIRA supplied the reference SARS-CoV-2 TCR set, which was filtered for enrichment in COVID-19-positive ImmuneCODE repertoires so that public or cross-reactive TCRs were removed. Based on the MIRA antigens, annotated TCRs were further analysed at the level of specific ORF or position within ORF. Breadth was defined as annotated unique rearrangements over total unique productive rearrangements; depth was the summed frequency of those rearrangements. Two-sided Wilcoxon rank-sum tests were applied when comparing TCR breadth between groups. Held by TCRdb, this immuneACCESS table contains in-frame sequences only and omits some clones. Under half of the omission traces to an unresolved V gene where checked; the cause of the rest is unknown. D and trimming were read from the DNA, whereas the V and J calls and clone size are those reported in that table. The table for this sample lists about 390,000 clones; roughly 90% of them were counted only once. The ten biggest clones cover more than 1.5% of the sample.

Sample treatment or condition, as interpreted from the label and publication: 19 received Ad26.COV2.S at low or high dose, single or two shots; 5 received placebo; per-sample allocation not given. For vaccine and placebo recipients, repertoires were sequenced using samples collected on day 63 after the first injection. In Cohort 1b, about 25 adults aged 18-55 years were enrolled at a single site in Boston, USA, between 29 July and 7 August 2020. Ad26.COV2.S was a replication-incompetent adenovirus type 26 vector expressing a prefusion-stabilized SARS-CoV-2 spike protein from the original Wuhan strain. The CDR3 numbers 14 residues from cysteine through phenylalanine. Only the CDR3 DNA stays, 42 bases, in frame from base 1. V is pared back by 0 bases and J by 4 bases, with 10 bases lying between the germline termini. In the germline V gene (reference sequence), CDR1 corresponds to MNHNY and CDR2 to SVGAGI.

The sequence derives from a person between 18 and 60 years old who received the Ad26.COV2.S COVID-19 vaccine or a placebo. In this chain, TRBV6-6 is recombined with TRBJ2-7, with no D gene named confidently. This specimen consisted of peripheral blood, obtained in a trial of Ad26.COV2.S vaccine versus placebo. CDR3 loop: CASSYSGPLYEQYF. The DNA reads TGTGCCAGCAGTTACTCGGGTCCCCTTTACGAGCAGTACTTC.